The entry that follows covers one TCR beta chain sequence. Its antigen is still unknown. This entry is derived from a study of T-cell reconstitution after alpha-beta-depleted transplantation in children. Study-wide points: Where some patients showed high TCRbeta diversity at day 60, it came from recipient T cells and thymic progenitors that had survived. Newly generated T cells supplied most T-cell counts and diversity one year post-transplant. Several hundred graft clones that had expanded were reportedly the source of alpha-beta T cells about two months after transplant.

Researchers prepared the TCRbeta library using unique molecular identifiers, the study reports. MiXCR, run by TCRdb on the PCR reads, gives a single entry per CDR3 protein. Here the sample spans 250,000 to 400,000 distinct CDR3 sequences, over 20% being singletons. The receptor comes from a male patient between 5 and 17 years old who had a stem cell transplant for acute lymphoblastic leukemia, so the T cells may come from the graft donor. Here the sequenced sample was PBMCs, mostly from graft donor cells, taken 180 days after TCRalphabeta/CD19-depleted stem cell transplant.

The CDR3 loop reads CASSQDLGRAGENEQFF. CDR3 DNA: TGTGCCAGCAGCCAAGATCTCGGGAGGGCGGGGGAGAATGAGCAGTTCTTC. J is TRBJ2-1 and V is TRBV14; the match to TRBD2 covers 8 bases. The CDR3 covers 17 residues. Germline V gene data show CDR1 as SGHDN and CDR2 as FVKESK. With V trimmed by 0 bases and J by 7 bases, 11 bases remained unmatched. Full variable domain (rest looked up from reference TRBV14 and TRBJ2-1): EAGVTQFPSHSVIEKGQTVTLRCDPISGHDNLYWYRRVMGKEIKFLLHFVKESKQDESGMPNNRFLAERTGGTYSTLKVQPAELEDSGVYFCASSQDLGRAGENEQFFGPGTRLTVL.